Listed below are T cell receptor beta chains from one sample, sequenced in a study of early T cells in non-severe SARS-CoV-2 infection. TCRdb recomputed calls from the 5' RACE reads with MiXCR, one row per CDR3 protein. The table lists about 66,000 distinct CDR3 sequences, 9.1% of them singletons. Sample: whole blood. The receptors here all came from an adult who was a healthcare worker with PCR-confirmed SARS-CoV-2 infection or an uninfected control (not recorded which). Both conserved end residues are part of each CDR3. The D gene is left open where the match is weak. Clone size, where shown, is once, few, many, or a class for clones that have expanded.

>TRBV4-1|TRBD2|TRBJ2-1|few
CASSQPAGREPYNEQFF
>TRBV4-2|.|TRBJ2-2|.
CASSQVGTSPGELFF
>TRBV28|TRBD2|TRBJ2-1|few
CASSTSGRHNEQFF
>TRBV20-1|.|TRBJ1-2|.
CSASLGGTGYGYTF
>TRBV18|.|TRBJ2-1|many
CASSPPSYNEQFF
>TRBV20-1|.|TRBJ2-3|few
CSARNTDTQYF
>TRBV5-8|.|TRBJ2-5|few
CASSLADGNMETQYF
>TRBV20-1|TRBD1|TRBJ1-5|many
CSAGGKGNQPQHF
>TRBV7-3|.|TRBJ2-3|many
CASSPQTSKDTQYF
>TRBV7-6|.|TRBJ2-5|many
CASSLALETQYF
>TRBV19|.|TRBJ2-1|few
CASSIADFYNEQFF
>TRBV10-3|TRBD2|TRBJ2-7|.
CAIGGTGTSNEQYF
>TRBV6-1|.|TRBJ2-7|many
CASSEMGRGEQYF
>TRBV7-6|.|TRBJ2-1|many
CASSPGASGLSYNEQFF
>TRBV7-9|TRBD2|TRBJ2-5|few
CASTLLAAYQETQYF
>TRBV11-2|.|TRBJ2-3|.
CASSFGSGAGADTQYF
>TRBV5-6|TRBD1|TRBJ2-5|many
CASSPWGRGSETQYF
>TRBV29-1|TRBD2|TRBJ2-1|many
CSVPRTSGSRYNEQFF
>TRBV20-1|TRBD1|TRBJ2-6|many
CSATDRAPSGANVLTF
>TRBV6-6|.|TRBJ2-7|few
CARGKGHSYEQYF
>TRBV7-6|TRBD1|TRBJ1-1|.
CASSTGQGRAFF
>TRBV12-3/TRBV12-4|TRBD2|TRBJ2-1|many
CASSRGSGDEQFF
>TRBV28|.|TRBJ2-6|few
CASRPPLRQLGSGANVLTF
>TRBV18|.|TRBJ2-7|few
CASSPRSYEQYF
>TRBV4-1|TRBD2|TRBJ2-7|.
CASSSNSGSSYEQYF
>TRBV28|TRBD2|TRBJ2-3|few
CASSLPSGRYTDTQYF
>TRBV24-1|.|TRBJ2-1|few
CATSDFGGRANEQFF
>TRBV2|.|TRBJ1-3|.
CAGNRDAYLSGNTIYF
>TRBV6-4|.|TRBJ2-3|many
CASSPGATDTQYF
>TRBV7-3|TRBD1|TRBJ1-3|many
CASSPGQGVSENTIYF
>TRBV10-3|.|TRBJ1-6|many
CAISETVNSPLHF
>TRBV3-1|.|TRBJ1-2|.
CASSQNTNYGYTF
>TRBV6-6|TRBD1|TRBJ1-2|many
CASRSTGGDYGYTF
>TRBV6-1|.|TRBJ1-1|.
CASSGARNTEAFF
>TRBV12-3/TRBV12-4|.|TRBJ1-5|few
CASGQGSGPQHF
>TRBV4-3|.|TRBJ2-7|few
CASSQEPWSSYEQYF
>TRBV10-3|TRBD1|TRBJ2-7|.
CAISDTGGYEQYF
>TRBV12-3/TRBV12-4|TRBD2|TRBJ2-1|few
CASTRREGHEQFF
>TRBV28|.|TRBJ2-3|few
CASSASGKFGTQYF
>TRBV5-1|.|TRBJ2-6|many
CASSPPTGTVSGANVLTF
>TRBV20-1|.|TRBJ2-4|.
CSASKGLAEAKNIQYF
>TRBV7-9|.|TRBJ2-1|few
CASSLERLDDEQFF
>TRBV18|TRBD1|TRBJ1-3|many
CASSLQTGSGNTIYF
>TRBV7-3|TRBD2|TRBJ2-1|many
CASSLGLAGGYEQFF
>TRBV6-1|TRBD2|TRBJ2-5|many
CASSVTSGGETQYF
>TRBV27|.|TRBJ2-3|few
CASSPVGVTDTQYF
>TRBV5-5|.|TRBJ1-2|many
CASSLSSNVNYGYTF
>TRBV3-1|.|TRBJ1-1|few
CASSHRPETEAFF